One sample yielded the 18 T cell receptor beta chains listed below, sequenced in a study of identifying expanded T cells in peripheral blood. Assay: immunoSEQ multiplex PCR; the TCRdb copy retains only in-frame clones and omits some. The sample lists some 81,000 clones, roughly four fifths seen once, with 15% to 20% in the top ten. The sequencing sample was made of blood. The receptors stem from a person aged 18-70 years in good health.

V gene TRBV19 combines with J gene TRBJ2-2; 7 positions match TRBD1. V lost 6 bases and J lost 2; bases outside the gene matches: 3. Germline lookup yields CDR1 LNHDA and CDR2 SQIVND (reference sequence). This CDR3 is built from 14 residues. CDR3 bases: TGTGCCAGTAGACGACAGGGTAACACCGGGGAGCTGTTTTTT. It specifies CASRRQGNTGELFF. Full variable domain (remainder filled in from reference TRBV19 and TRBJ2-2): DGGITQSPKYLFRKEGQNVTLSCEQNLNHDAMYWYRQDPGQGLRLIYYSQIVNDFQKGDIAEGYSVSREKKESFPLTVTSAQKNPTAFYLCASRRQGNTGELFFGEGSRLTVL.

V gene TRBV19 combines with J gene TRBJ1-1; 12 bases map to TRBD1. Germline V gene data show CDR1 as LNHDA and CDR2 as SQIVND (reference sequence). Trimming removed 1 base from V and 4 bases from J; junction bases left unmatched: 7. The CDR3 contains 17 residues. The CDR3 region has the DNA TGTGCCAGTAGTATAGCCGGGACAGGGGGCGCGTCCACTGAAGCTTTCTTT. This sequence encodes CASSIAGTGGASTEAFF. The whole variable domain, remainder taken from reference TRBV19 and TRBJ1-1, is DGGITQSPKYLFRKEGQNVTLSCEQNLNHDAMYWYRQDPGQGLRLIYYSQIVNDFQKGDIAEGYSVSREKKESFPLTVTSAQKNPTAFYLCASSIAGTGGASTEAFFGQGTRLTVV.

The gene calls are TRBV5-4 and TRBJ2-1; TRBD2 agrees at 7 bases. V was clipped by 0 bases and J by 1 base; unmatched bases: 13. CDR1 is SGHNT and CDR2 is YYREEE in the germline V gene (reference sequence). There are 19 residues in the CDR3. CDR3 region: CASSLVGILAELSYNEQFF. The CDR3 nucleotides read TGTGCCAGCAGCTTGGTGGGGATCCTAGCGGAACTGTCCTACAATGAGCAGTTCTTC. Full variable domain (outside the CDR3, taken from reference TRBV5-4 and TRBJ2-1): ETGVTQSPTHLIKTRGQQVTLRCSSQSGHNTVSWYQQALGQGPQFIFQYYREEENGRGNFPPRFSGLQFPNYSSELNVNALELDDSALYLCASSLVGILAELSYNEQFFGPGTRLTVL.

This clone was found a few times. The V call is TRBV5-6, the J call TRBJ1-5; D is uncertain. Germline-derived CDR1 and CDR2 are SGHDT and YYEEEE. This CDR3 has 14 residues. Trimming stripped 1 base from V and 0 bases from J, with 5 bases between. CDR3 region: CASSLTDSNQPQHF. In DNA, the CDR3 is TGTGCCAGCAGCTTGACAGATAGCAATCAGCCCCAGCATTTT.

The chain recombines TRBV7-8 with TRBJ2-4, with 7 bases lining up with TRBD1. From germline, CDR1 is SGHVS and CDR2 FQNEAQ. The CDR3 length is 15 residues. V gave up 1 base and J gave up 4 bases; unmatched junction bases: 4. The CDR3, as DNA: TGTGCCAGCAGCTTAGACCGACAGGGAAAAAACATTCAGTACTTC. Residues: CASSLDRQGKNIQYF.

The chain carries TRBV6-6 and TRBJ2-5, with D unclear. CDR1 is MNHNY, CDR2 SVGAGI, per germline (reference sequence). Trimming cost V 4 bases and J 0 bases, with 6 bases left between them. The CDR3 runs 13 residues. The CDR3 region has the DNA TGTGCCAGCAGTTTTACGTACCAAGAGACCCAGTACTTC. Protein product: CASSFTYQETQYF.

The J gene is TRBJ1-2, the V gene TRBV15; 8 bases align to TRBD1. The CDR3 extends over 14 amino acids. Per the germline V gene, CDR1 is LNHNV and CDR2 is YYDKDF (reference sequence). Trimming cost V 0 bases and J 6 bases; bases outside gene matches: 3. As DNA, the CDR3 is TGTGCCACCAGCAGAGATAGGACAGGGAATGGCTACACCTTC. Translating it yields CATSRDRTGNGYTF. The full variable domain, its missing parts supplied by reference TRBV15 and TRBJ1-2, is DAMVIQNPRYQVTQFGKPVTLSCSQTLNHNVMYWYQQKSSQAPKLLFHYYDKDFNNEADTPDNFQSRRPNTSFCFLDIRSPGLGDTAMYLCATSRDRTGNGYTFGSGTRLTVV.

The V gene is TRBV5-1, the J gene TRBJ1-1; D gene uncertain. CDR1 is SGHRS and CDR2 is YFSETQ in the germline V gene. V lost 1 base and J 0 bases, leaving 7 bases between the germline ends. CDR3 length: 14 amino acids. The CDR3 is CASSLLQVNTEAFF. CDR3 sequence (DNA): TGCGCCAGCAGCTTGCTGCAGGTGAACACTGAAGCTTTCTTT.

V usage is TRBV7-2 and J usage is TRBJ2-1, with a weak D call TRBD2 (6 bases). Per germline, CDR1 SGHTA and CDR2 FQGNSA. Trimming took 5 bases from V and 8 from J, leaving 25 bases between them. The CDR3 is 17 amino acids. In DNA form, the CDR3 reads TGTGCCAGCAGCGACCGTTTCGGGAGTCTTGGAGTGGATGAGCAGTTCTTC. This codes for CASSDRFGSLGVDEQFF.

The chain combines TRBV13 with TRBJ1-1; D is possibly TRBD1 (5 bases). V was clipped by 0 bases and J by 0 bases, with 11 bases between them. The CDR3 is 16 residues long. Germline V lookup: CDR1 PRHDT, CDR2 FYEKMQ (reference sequence). CDR3 in amino acids: CASSLGRADMNTEAFF. CDR3 nucleotide sequence: TGTGCCAGCAGCTTAGGCAGGGCAGATATGAACACTGAAGCTTTCTTT.

The CDR3 region has the DNA TGTGCCAGCTCACGGGACGGAGCTAACTATGGCTACACCTTC. Its protein is CASSRDGANYGYTF. The chain uses TRBV18 and TRBJ1-2; the D gene is possibly TRBD1 (5 bases). The CDR3 is made up of 14 amino acids. Per the germline V gene, CDR1 is KGHSH and CDR2 is LQKENI. Trimming took off 4 bases at V and 0 bases at J, with 9 bases between the two ends.

The chain's CDR3 is CASSQDWEGIGDIQYF. The CDR3 nucleotides are TGCGCCAGCAGCCAAGATTGGGAGGGAATTGGGGACATTCAGTACTTC. The chain links TRBV4-1 to TRBJ2-4, with 7 bases matching TRBD2. Trimming removed 0 bases from V and 8 bases from J; junction bases left unmatched: 10. Germline CDR1 is MGHRA and CDR2 is YSYEKL. The CDR3 covers 16 residues.

The DNA for the CDR3 is TGTGCCAGCCTAGAGACGGGATATACTAACTATGGCTACACCTTC. Protein sequence: CASLETGYTNYGYTF. The chain links TRBV18 to TRBJ1-2; D gene unclear. The CDR3 loop spans 15 amino acids. The V gene lost 8 bases and the J gene lost 0 bases, with 16 bases spanning the gap. Germline CDR1 is KGHSH and CDR2 is LQKENI.

This chain connects TRBV21-1 to TRBJ1-1. TRBV21-1 is a pseudogene locus. The CDR3 runs to 14 residues. CDR3 bases: TGTGCCAGCATCCTCTCACGGAACGAGGGTGAAGCTTTCTTT. This gives the protein CASILSRNEGEAFF.

The V gene is TRBV30, the J gene TRBJ2-5; a possible D gene is TRBD1 (5 bases). Trimming pared 5 bases from V and 0 bases from J, leaving 7 bases between. CDR3 length: 12 amino acids. Looked up from germline, CDR1 is GTSNPN and CDR2 is SVGIG (reference sequence). CDR3 coding DNA: TGTGCCTGGGACAGAAACCAAGAGACCCAGTACTTC. This codes for CAWDRNQETQYF.

The V and J genes are TRBV23-1 and TRBJ2-7, with a weak D call TRBD1 (5 bases). TRBV23-1 is an open reading frame whose function is uncertain. There are 13 residues in the CDR3. The V end lost 9 bases, the J end lost 5 bases, and 17 bases lay between the germline ends. The CDR3 DNA reads as TGCGCCAGGACAGATCTTCTCCTTGACGAGCAGTACTTC. Translating gives CARTDLLLDEQYF.

The chain couples TRBV6-5 to TRBJ2-5, with D possibly TRBD1 on 6 matching bases. V dropped 6 bases and J dropped 2 bases, with 7 bases sitting between them. The CDR3 extends over 12 amino acids. Per germline, CDR1 MNHEY and CDR2 SVGAGI. In nucleotides, the CDR3 is TGTGCCAGCAGCAGGGGTCAAGAGACCCAGTACTTC. It yields the protein CASSRGQETQYF.

The J gene is TRBJ2-2, the V gene TRBV18; weak D call: TRBD1 (6 bases). Germline-derived CDR1 and CDR2 are KGHSH and LQKENI. The CDR3 runs 14 residues. Trimming left V 6 bases short and J 1 base short, with 9 bases between. Here the CDR3 reads CASSPTGNTGELFF. For the CDR3, the DNA is TGTGCCAGCTCCCCGACAGGGAACACCGGGGAGCTGTTTTTT.